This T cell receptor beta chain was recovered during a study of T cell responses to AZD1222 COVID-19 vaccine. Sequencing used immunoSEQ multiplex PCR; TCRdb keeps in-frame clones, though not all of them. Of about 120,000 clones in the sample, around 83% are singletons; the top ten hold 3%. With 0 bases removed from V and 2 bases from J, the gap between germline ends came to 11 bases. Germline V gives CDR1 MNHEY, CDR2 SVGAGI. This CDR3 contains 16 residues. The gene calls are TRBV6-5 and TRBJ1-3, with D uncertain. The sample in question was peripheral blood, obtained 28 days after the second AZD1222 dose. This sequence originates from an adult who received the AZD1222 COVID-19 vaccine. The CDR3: CASSYSRPRTGNTIYF. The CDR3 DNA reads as TGTGCCAGCAGTTACTCGAGACCCAGAACTGGAAACACCATATATTTT.